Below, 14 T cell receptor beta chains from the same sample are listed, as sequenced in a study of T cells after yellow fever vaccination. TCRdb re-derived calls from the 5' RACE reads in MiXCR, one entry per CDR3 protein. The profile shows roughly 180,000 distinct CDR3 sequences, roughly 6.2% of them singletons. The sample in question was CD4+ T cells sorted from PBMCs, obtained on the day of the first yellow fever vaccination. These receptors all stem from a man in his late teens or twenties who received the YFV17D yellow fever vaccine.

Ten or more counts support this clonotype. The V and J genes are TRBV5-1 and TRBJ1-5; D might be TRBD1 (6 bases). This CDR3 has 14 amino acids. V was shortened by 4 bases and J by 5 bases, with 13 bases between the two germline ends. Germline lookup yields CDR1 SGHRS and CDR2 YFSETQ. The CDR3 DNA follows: TGCGCCAGCAGCCTGGACAGCAGGGATCAGCCCCAGCATTTT. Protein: CASSLDSRDQPQHF.

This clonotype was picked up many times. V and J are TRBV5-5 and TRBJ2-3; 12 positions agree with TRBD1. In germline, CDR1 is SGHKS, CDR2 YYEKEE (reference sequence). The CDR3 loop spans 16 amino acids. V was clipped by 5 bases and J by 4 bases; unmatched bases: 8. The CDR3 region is CASSPGTGGGADTQYF. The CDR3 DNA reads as TGTGCCAGCAGTCCCGGGACAGGGGGCGGCGCAGATACGCAGTATTTT.

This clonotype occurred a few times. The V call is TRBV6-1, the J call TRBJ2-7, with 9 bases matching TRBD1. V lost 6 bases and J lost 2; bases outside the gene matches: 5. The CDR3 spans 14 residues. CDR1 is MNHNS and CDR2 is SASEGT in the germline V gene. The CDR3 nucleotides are TGTGCCAGCAGCTCGGACAGGGGAGCCTACGAGCAGTACTTC. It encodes CASSSDRGAYEQYF.

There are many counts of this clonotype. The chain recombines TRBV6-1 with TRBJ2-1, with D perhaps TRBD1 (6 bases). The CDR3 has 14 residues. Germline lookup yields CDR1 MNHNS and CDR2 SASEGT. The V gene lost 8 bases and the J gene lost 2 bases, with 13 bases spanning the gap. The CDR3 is CASRTGSAYNEQFF. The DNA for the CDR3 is TGTGCCAGCCGAACAGGGTCGGCCTACAATGAGCAGTTCTTC.

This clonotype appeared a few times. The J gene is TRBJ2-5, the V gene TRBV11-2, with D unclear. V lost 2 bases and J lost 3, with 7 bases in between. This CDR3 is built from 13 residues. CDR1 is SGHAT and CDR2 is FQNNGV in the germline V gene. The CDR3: CASSLNIEETQYF. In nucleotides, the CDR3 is TGTGCCAGCAGCTTAAATATAGAAGAGACCCAGTACTTC.

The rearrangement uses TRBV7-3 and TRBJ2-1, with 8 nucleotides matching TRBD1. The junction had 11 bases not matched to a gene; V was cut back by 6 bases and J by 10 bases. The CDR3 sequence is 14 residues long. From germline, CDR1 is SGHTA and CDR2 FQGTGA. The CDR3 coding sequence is TGTGCCAGCAGGCGTGACAGGGGTGGCGGCGAGCAGTTCTTC. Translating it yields CASRRDRGGGEQFF.

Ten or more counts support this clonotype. The CDR3 sequence is CASSPRGASTYNEQFF. CDR3 DNA sequence: TGTGCCAGCAGCCCCCGGGGGGCCAGCACCTACAATGAGCAGTTCTTC. The V call is TRBV7-9, the J call TRBJ2-1; D is perhaps TRBD2 (7 bases). V lost 5 bases and J 2 bases, leaving 16 bases between the germline ends. CDR3 size: 16 residues. CDR1 and CDR2 from the germline V gene are SEHNR and FQNEAQ (reference sequence). The full variable domain, rest sourced from reference TRBV7-9 and TRBJ2-1, is DTGVSQNPRHKITKRGQNVTFRCDPISEHNRLYWYRQTLGQGPEFLTYFQNEAQLEKSRLLSDRFSAERPKGSFSTLEIQRTEQGDSAMYLCASSPRGASTYNEQFFGPGTRLTVL.

The CDR3, as DNA: TGTGCCAGCAGTTCCGAACGCCTGGTCTTTGCTAATGAAAAACTGTTTTTT. Translating it yields CASSSERLVFANEKLFF. This chain connects TRBV2 to TRBJ1-4, with D unclear. Germline-derived CDR1 and CDR2 are SNHLY and FYNNEI. V gave up 5 bases and J gave up 3 bases, with 19 bases separating them. CDR3 size: 17 residues.

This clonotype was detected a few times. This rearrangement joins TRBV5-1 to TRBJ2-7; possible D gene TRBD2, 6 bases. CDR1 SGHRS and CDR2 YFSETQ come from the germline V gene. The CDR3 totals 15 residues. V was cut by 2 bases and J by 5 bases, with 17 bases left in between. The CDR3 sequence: CASSLMGTLFHEQYF. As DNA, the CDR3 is TGCGCCAGCAGCTTAATGGGGACTCTTTTCCACGAGCAGTACTTC.

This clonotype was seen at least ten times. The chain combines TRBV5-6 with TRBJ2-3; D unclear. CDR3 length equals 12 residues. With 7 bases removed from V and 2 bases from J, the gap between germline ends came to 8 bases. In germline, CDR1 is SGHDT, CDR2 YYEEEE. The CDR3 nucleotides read TGTGCCAGCGGACGACTCACAGATACGCAGTATTTT. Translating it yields CASGRLTDTQYF.

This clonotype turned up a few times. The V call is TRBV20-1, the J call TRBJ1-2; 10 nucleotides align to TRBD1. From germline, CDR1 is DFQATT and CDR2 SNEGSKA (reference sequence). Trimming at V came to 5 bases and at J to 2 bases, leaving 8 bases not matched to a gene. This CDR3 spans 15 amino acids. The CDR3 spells CSARTRDRGNYGYTF. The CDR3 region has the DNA TGCAGTGCTCGCACCCGGGACAGGGGCAACTATGGCTACACCTTC.

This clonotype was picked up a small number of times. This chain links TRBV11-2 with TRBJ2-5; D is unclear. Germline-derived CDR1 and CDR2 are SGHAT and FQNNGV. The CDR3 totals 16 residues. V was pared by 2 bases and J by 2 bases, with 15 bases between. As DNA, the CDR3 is TGTGCCAGCAGCTTATTTGGCAGTACCCATCAAGAGACCCAGTACTTC. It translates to CASSLFGSTHQETQYF. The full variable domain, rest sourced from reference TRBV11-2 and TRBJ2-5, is EAGVAQSPRYKIIEKRQSVAFWCNPISGHATLYWYQQILGQGPKLLIQFQNNGVVDDSQLPKDRFSAERLKGVDSTLKIQPAKLEDSAVYLCASSLFGSTHQETQYFGPGTRLLVL.

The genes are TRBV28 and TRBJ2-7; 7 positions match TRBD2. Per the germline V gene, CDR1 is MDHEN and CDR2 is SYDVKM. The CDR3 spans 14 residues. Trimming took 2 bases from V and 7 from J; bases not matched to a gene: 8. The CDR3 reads CASSLALAVREQYV. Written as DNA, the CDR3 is TGTGCCAGCAGTTTAGCCCTAGCGGTTCGGGAGCAGTACGTC.

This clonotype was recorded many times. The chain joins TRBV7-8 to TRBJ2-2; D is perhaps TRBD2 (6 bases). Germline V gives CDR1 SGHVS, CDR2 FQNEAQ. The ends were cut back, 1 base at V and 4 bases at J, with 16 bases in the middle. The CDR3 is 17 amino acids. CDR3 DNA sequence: TGTGCCAGCAGCTTAGGCGCAGGGACTTCATCCACCGGGGAGCTGTTTTTT. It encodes CASSLGAGTSSTGELFF.